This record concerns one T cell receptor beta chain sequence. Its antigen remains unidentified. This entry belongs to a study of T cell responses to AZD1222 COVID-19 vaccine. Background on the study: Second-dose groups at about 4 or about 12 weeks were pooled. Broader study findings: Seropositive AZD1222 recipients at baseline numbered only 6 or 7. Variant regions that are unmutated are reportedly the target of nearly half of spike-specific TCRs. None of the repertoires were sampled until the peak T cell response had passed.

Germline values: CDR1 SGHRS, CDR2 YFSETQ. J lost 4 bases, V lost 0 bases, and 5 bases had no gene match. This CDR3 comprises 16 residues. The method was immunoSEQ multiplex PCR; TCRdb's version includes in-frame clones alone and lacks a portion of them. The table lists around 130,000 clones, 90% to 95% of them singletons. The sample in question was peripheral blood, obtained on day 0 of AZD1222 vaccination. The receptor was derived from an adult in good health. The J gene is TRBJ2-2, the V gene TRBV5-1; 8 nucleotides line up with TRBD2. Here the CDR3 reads CASSLASGSGTGELFF. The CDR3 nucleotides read TGCGCCAGCAGCTTGGCCAGCGGGAGCGGCACCGGGGAGCTGTTTTTT.